The 25 T cell receptor beta chains listed next were all sequenced from one sample in a study of T cell repertoires in aging, cancer and after chemotherapy. TRB rearrangements spanning V, D and J were amplified using mixed TRB-A/B primers. TCRdb called the multiplex PCR reads again in MiXCR, with one record for every CDR3 protein. The sample has 9,000 or so distinct CDR3 sequences, under 35% seen once. Amplification of TCR beta used genomic DNA extracted from peripheral blood. The sequenced sample was blood. Receptors originate from a human donor in good health.

This clonotype was observed once. The chain joins TRBV18 to TRBJ1-1; TRBD1 matches at 7 bases. Germline CDR1 is KGHSH and CDR2 is LQKENI. The CDR3 is 16 amino acids. V lost 6 bases, J lost 3 bases, and 13 bases stayed unmatched. CDR3 sequence: CASSVRRGGAYTEAFF. The CDR3 coding sequence is TGTGCCAGCTCCGTGCGCAGGGGGGGTGCGTACACTGAAGCTTTCTTT.

The V gene is TRBV19, the J gene TRBJ1-1, with D tentatively TRBD1 (5 bases). This CDR3 has 15 residues. The V gene's germline CDR1 is LNHDA and CDR2 SQIVND (reference sequence). V lost 6 bases to trimming and J lost 2 bases, with 16 bases between them. The CDR3 nucleotides read TGTGCCAGTAGCTTGGGATCTACAGGTAACACTGAAGCTTTCTTT. This sequence encodes CASSLGSTGNTEAFF.

This clonotype qualifies as large (0.1 to 1%). The chain is built from TRBV7-3 and TRBJ2-1; 10 positions agree with TRBD2. Per germline, CDR1 SGHTA and CDR2 FQGTGA. V lost 4 bases to trimming and J lost 8 bases; unmatched junction nucleotides: 8. The CDR3 length is 15 residues. The DNA of the CDR3 is TGTGCCAGCAGCTCACTAGCGGGATCGTCTGATGAGCAGTTCTTC. Encoded protein: CASSSLAGSSDEQFF.

This clonotype is classed as medium-sized. The chain uses TRBV19 and TRBJ1-1; 11 bases fit TRBD1. V was clipped by 4 bases and J by 5 bases; unmatched bases: 3. Germline-derived CDR1 and CDR2 are LNHDA and SQIVND (reference sequence). The CDR3 spans 14 residues. The CDR3 spells CASSKDRGQTEAFF. The CDR3 region has the DNA TGTGCCAGTAGTAAGGACAGGGGGCAAACTGAAGCTTTCTTT.

V and J are TRBV4-1 and TRBJ2-3, with TRBD2 matching over 7 bases. With 3 bases clipped from V and 4 bases from J, the junction kept 10 bases outside the gene matches. Germline CDR1 MGHRA, CDR2 YSYEKL. The CDR3 runs to 16 residues. The CDR3 is CASSQGLGAGADTQYF. In DNA, the CDR3 is TGCGCCAGCAGCCAGGGCCTTGGGGCGGGAGCAGATACGCAGTATTTT.

By share, this clonotype ranks as medium-sized. The rearrangement uses TRBV6-1 and TRBJ2-3; TRBD1 aligns across 9 bases. This CDR3 has 14 residues. Germline CDR1 is MNHNS and CDR2 is SASEGT. Losses at the gene ends were 7 bases for V and 3 bases for J; bases not matched to a gene: 5. The CDR3 DNA reads as TGTGCCAGCACTTCGGGACAGGGAACAGATACGCAGTATTTT. This encodes CASTSGQGTDTQYF.

This chain joins TRBV5-6 and TRBJ2-1, with unresolved D. Germline V gives CDR1 SGHDT, CDR2 YYEEEE. CDR3 length: 12 amino acids. In nucleotides, the CDR3 is TGTTCTTCGCGGAATTATGAGAATGAGCAGTTCTTC. Translation: CSSRNYENEQFF.

This clonotype was counted a few times. The chain recombines TRBV5-6 with TRBJ2-1; 8 bases agree with TRBD2. The J segment lost 5 bases and the V segment lost 1 base, leaving 5 bases of the junction unmatched. The CDR3 loop spans 15 amino acids. The germline gives CDR1 SGHDT, CDR2 YYEEEE. CDR3 bases: TGTGCCAGCAGCTTGATTATTAGCGGGGACAATGAGCAGTTCTTC. Encoded protein: CASSLIISGDNEQFF.

This clonotype was seen only a few times. The CDR3 sequence is CASSYQDPRRGGYTF. DNA of the CDR3: TGTGCCAGCAGTTACCAGGACCCGCGGCGAGGAGGCTACACCTTC. The rearrangement joins TRBV6-6 to TRBJ1-2; D is ambiguous. CDR1 is MNHNY and CDR2 is SVGAGI in the germline V gene (reference sequence). This CDR3 is built from 15 residues. The ends were cut back, 2 bases at V and 8 bases at J, with 18 bases in the middle.

This clonotype was found a few times. The chain uses TRBV6-1 and TRBJ2-7; 14 bases are a match to TRBD2. Germline CDR1 is MNHNS and CDR2 is SASEGT. The CDR3 is 18 residues long. V was clipped by 8 bases and J by 2 bases; unmatched bases: 14. The CDR3 reads CASGLGTSGRLRAYEQYF. In nucleotides, the CDR3 is TGTGCCAGCGGGCTAGGGACTAGCGGGAGACTGAGGGCCTACGAGCAGTACTTC.

The chain joins TRBV18 to TRBJ2-7, with D possibly TRBD2 on 5 matching bases. This CDR3 comprises 11 residues. Trimming pared 7 bases from V and 3 bases from J, leaving 7 bases between. CDR1 and CDR2 from the germline V gene are KGHSH and LQKENI. CDR3 residues: CASYGGYEQYF. CDR3 DNA sequence: TGTGCCAGCTACGGAGGCTACGAGCAGTACTTC.

This clonotype was recorded a few times. The rearrangement uses TRBV7-2 and TRBJ2-7; 8 nucleotides line up with TRBD1. Trimming removed 1 base from V and 6 bases from J; junction bases left unmatched: 5. CDR3 length: 14 residues. Germline CDR1 reads SGHTA; CDR2 reads FQGNSA. The CDR3 DNA reads as TGTGCCAGCAGCTTAGGGACAGGGACGGGCGAGCAGTACTTC. Amino acids: CASSLGTGTGEQYF.

The chain is built from TRBV30 and TRBJ2-5, with D tentatively TRBD2 (6 bases). Trimming pared 0 bases from V and 7 bases from J, leaving 15 bases between. CDR3 length equals 14 residues. Germline V gives CDR1 GTSNPN, CDR2 SVGIG (reference sequence). The CDR3 loop is CAWSVNVVGGTQYF. The CDR3 DNA is TGTGCCTGGAGTGTAAATGTGGTGGGAGGGACCCAGTACTTC.

In this sample, this clonotype turned up a few times. The chain has TRBV5-4 and TRBJ2-2, with D perhaps TRBD2 (6 bases). V was trimmed by 0 bases and J by 6 bases, leaving 9 bases between them. From germline, CDR1 is SGHNT and CDR2 YYREEE (reference sequence). This CDR3 is built from 14 residues. The CDR3 DNA follows: TGTGCCAGCAGCTTGGTAGGGGAGGCCGGGGAGCTGTTTTTT. Encoded protein: CASSLVGEAGELFF.

The chain recombines TRBV7-2 with TRBJ2-7; TRBD1 matches at 8 bases. Germline values: CDR1 SGHTA, CDR2 FQGNSA. The trim removed 5 bases at V and 6 bases at J, leaving 6 bases unmatched. The CDR3 covers 13 residues. CDR3 amino acids: CASSAMTGAEQYF. The CDR3 DNA follows: TGTGCCAGCAGCGCAATGACAGGGGCCGAGCAGTACTTC. The full variable domain, in which reference TRBV7-2 and TRBJ2-7 provide the parts outside the CDR3, is GAGVSQSPSNKVTEKGKDVELRCDPISGHTALYWYRQSLGQGLEFLIYFQGNSAPDKSGLPSDRFSAERTGGSVSTLTIQRTQQEDSAVYLCASSAMTGAEQYFGPGTRLTVT.

The chain joins TRBV28 to TRBJ2-3, with D hard to call. Between the trimmed V and J ends, which lost 5 bases and 3 bases, there was a span of 3 bases. Germline V gives CDR1 MDHEN, CDR2 SYDVKM. The CDR3 spans 11 residues. The CDR3 is CASSRTDTQYF. The DNA for the CDR3 is TGTGCCAGCAGTAGGACAGATACGCAGTATTTT.

V and J are TRBV6-1 and TRBJ2-3; D is unclear. Germline loops: CDR1 MNHNS, CDR2 SASEGT. V lost 0 bases and J 0 bases, leaving 13 bases between the germline ends. This CDR3 has 17 residues. The CDR3 is CASSEAGELASTDTQYF. CDR3 coding DNA: TGTGCCAGCAGTGAAGCAGGAGAGTTAGCTAGCACAGATACGCAGTATTTT.

This chain connects TRBV24-1 to TRBJ2-1; a weak D match, TRBD2 (5 bases). Germline values: CDR1 KGHDR, CDR2 SFDVKD. The ends were cut back, 6 bases at V and 7 bases at J, with 12 bases in the middle. The CDR3 runs to 13 residues. CDR3 in amino acids: CATSTESGNEQFF. The CDR3, as DNA: TGTGCCACCAGTACGGAAAGCGGAAATGAGCAGTTCTTC.

The table lists this clonotype with a few counts. The rearrangement links TRBV28 to TRBJ1-2; D gene uncertain. Germline assignment: CDR1 MDHEN and CDR2 SYDVKM. The CDR3 length is 12 residues. V gave up 5 bases and J gave up 4 bases, with 8 bases separating them. In nucleotides, the CDR3 is TGTGCCAGCAGTCACGGACTCTATGGCTACACCTTC. It translates to CASSHGLYGYTF.

This sequence joins TRBV27 and TRBJ2-1; D unclear. V was trimmed by 0 bases and J by 6 bases, leaving 12 bases between them. CDR1 is MNHEY and CDR2 is SMNVEV in the germline V gene (reference sequence). This CDR3 region has 15 residues. The CDR3 DNA follows: TGTGCCAGCAGTTTATCACTAATAAGGGCCAATGAGCAGTTCTTC. Its protein product is CASSLSLIRANEQFF.

This chain connects TRBV15 to TRBJ2-3; 12 nucleotides match TRBD2. CDR1 is LNHNV and CDR2 is YYDKDF in the germline V gene (reference sequence). V shed 0 bases and J 5 bases; nucleotides not matched to a gene: 9. The CDR3 has 18 residues. CDR3 nucleotide sequence: TGTGCCACCAGCAGAGACGGAACTAGCGGGAGGAGACGAGATACGCAGTATTTT. Protein product: CATSRDGTSGRRRDTQYF.

The rearrangement joins TRBV27 to TRBJ1-2; 9 bases agree with TRBD1. Per germline, CDR1 MNHEY and CDR2 SMNVEV (reference sequence). The CDR3 consists of 16 residues. V shed 6 bases and J 5 bases; nucleotides not matched to a gene: 13. The CDR3 region has the DNA TGTGCCAGCAGCTCCCCGGGACAGGGCCTATTGTATGGCTACACCTTC. Its protein product is CASSSPGQGLLYGYTF.

This chain connects TRBV6-1 to TRBJ1-2, with TRBD1 matching over 11 bases. V gave up 4 bases and J gave up 6 bases; unmatched junction bases: 7. Germline V lookup: CDR1 MNHNS, CDR2 SASEGT. This CDR3 is built from 15 residues. CDR3: CASSVWTGGEDGYTF. CDR3 in DNA: TGTGCCAGCAGTGTCTGGACAGGGGGCGAGGATGGCTACACCTTC.

The sample holds one count of this clonotype. The chain links TRBV5-5 to TRBJ1-5; 9 positions match TRBD1. V shed 2 bases and J 7 bases; nucleotides not matched to a gene: 7. Germline values: CDR1 SGHKS, CDR2 YYEKEE (reference sequence). The CDR3 is 15 amino acids. The CDR3 coding sequence is TGTGCCAGCAGCTTTGCGACAGGGGGAGGCCAGCCCCAGCATTTT. Translating it yields CASSFATGGGQPQHF.

Sample share makes this clonotype medium-sized. The chain uses TRBV30 and TRBJ2-3, with TRBD2 matching 10 bases. Germline CDR1 and CDR2: GTSNPN and SVGIG (reference sequence). Trimming removed 2 bases from V and 1 base from J; junction bases left unmatched: 12. This CDR3 has 18 residues. The CDR3 bases are TGTGCCTGGAGTAATGGACTAGCGGTCCTTATTGGCACAGATACGCAGTATTTT. Its translation is CAWSNGLAVLIGTDTQYF.